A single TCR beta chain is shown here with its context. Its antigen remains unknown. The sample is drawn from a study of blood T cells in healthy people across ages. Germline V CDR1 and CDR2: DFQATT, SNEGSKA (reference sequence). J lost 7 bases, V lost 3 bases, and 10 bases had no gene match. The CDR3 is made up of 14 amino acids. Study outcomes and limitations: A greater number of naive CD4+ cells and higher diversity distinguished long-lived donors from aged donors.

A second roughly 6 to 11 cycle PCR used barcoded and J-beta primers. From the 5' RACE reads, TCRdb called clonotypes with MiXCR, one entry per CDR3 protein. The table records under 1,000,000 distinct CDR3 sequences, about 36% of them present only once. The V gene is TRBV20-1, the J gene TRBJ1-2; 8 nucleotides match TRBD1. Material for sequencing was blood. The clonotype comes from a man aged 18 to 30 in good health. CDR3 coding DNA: TGCAGTGCTAGCGCACACAGGGGGGCGGGTGGCTACACCTTC. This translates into CSASAHRGAGGYTF.